The next 19 T cell receptor beta chains were all read from a single sample in a study of T-cell reconstitution after alpha-beta-depleted transplantation in children. Unique molecular identifiers were incorporated when the TCRbeta library was constructed. MiXCR was run by TCRdb on the PCR reads, yielding one entry per CDR3 protein. The sample lists some 350,000 distinct CDR3 sequences, over 9% occurring once. The sample consisted of PBMCs from the stem cell graft donor, taken from the stem cell graft. The receptors come from a human donor who donated a stem cell graft to a child with acute lymphoblastic leukemia.

The sample holds many counts of this clonotype. Here the CDR3 DNA reads TGTGCCAGCAGCTCAAAAGCGGGGGGGCAACGAAACATTCAGTACTTC. This codes for CASSSKAGGQRNIQYF. The chain combines TRBV7-2 with TRBJ2-4; 10 bases match TRBD2. Germline CDR1 and CDR2: SGHTA and FQGNSA. The junction had 9 bases not matched to a gene; V was cut back by 4 bases and J by 6 bases. The CDR3 has 16 amino acids.

This clonotype was counted a few times. The rearrangement uses TRBV29-1 and TRBJ2-2; tentatively, D is TRBD2 (7 bases). The CDR3 consists of 14 residues. Germline lookup yields CDR1 SQVTM and CDR2 ANQGSEA. The V end was cut by 0 bases, the J end by 4 bases, with 9 bases between. CDR3 DNA: TGCAGCGTTGAAGATGGGGGGGCCACCGGGGAGCTGTTTTTT. Protein: CSVEDGGATGELFF.

This clonotype was detected many times. V is TRBV20-1 and J is TRBJ1-2, with D possibly TRBD1 on 6 matching bases. There are 14 residues in the CDR3. V lost 0 bases and J 6 bases, leaving 14 bases between the germline ends. In germline, CDR1 is DFQATT, CDR2 SNEGSKA (reference sequence). The CDR3 loop reads CSARDPLYRDGYTF. The DNA for the CDR3 is TGCAGTGCTAGAGATCCTCTTTACAGGGATGGCTACACCTTC.

CDR3: CASSPLDYTDTQYF. As DNA, the CDR3 is TGTGCCAGCAGTCCTTTGGACTACACAGATACGCAGTATTTT. The rearrangement uses TRBV27 and TRBJ2-3, with TRBD2 as a possible D gene (6 bases). The V gene lost 5 bases and the J gene lost 2 bases, with 11 bases spanning the gap. The CDR3 runs to 14 residues. Germline CDR1 is MNHEY and CDR2 is SMNVEV (reference sequence).

The chain links TRBV5-1 to TRBJ1-2, with TRBD1 matching over 7 bases. This CDR3 comprises 18 residues. CDR1 and CDR2 from the germline V gene are SGHRS and YFSETQ. With V trimmed by 5 bases and J by 1 base, 17 bases remained unmatched. In DNA form, the CDR3 reads TGCGCCAGCAGACCGGGGACAGCGCTCTCCTCAAATAACTATGGCTACACCTTC. Its translation: CASRPGTALSSNNYGYTF.

This sequence joins TRBV2 and TRBJ2-1; a weak D match, TRBD1 (6 bases). Trimming left V 6 bases short and J 9 bases short, with 9 bases between. This CDR3 is 11 amino acids long. In germline, CDR1 is SNHLY, CDR2 FYNNEI. CDR3 protein: CASRTGGEQFF. CDR3 sequence (DNA): TGTGCCAGCAGGACAGGAGGTGAGCAGTTCTTC.

CDR3 sequence: CASSLGTQEAYEQYF. CDR3 nucleotides: TGTGCCAGCAGCCTCGGGACCCAAGAGGCCTACGAGCAGTACTTC. The chain employs TRBV11-1 and TRBJ2-7, with D possibly called TRBD1 or TRBD2 (5 bases each). Trimming took off 5 bases at V and 2 bases at J, with 16 bases between the two ends. Germline V gene sequence: CDR1 SGHAT, CDR2 FQDESV (reference sequence). The CDR3 loop spans 15 amino acids.

The chain links TRBV28 to TRBJ2-3; TRBD1 agrees at 11 bases. With 8 bases clipped from V and 4 bases from J, the junction kept 23 bases outside the gene matches. CDR3 length equals 20 residues. Per germline, CDR1 MDHEN and CDR2 SYDVKM. As DNA, the CDR3 is TGTGCCAGCGGCTCTAGGTGGACCCGGTCGGGGGACAGGGGGGCAGATACGCAGTATTTT. Translated: CASGSRWTRSGDRGADTQYF.

At least ten counts were recorded for this clonotype. The gene calls are TRBV5-1 and TRBJ2-1, with D perhaps assigned TRBD1 or TRBD2 (5 bases each). The V end lost 3 bases, the J end lost 4 bases, and 11 bases lay between the germline ends. CDR3 length: 14 amino acids. CDR1 is SGHRS, CDR2 YFSETQ, per germline. CDR3 sequence (DNA): TGCGCCAGCAGCTGGGACGGCGGATACAATGAGCAGTTCTTC. This encodes CASSWDGGYNEQFF. The entire variable domain, with the rest obtained from reference TRBV5-1 and TRBJ2-1, is as follows: KAGVTQTPRYLIKTRGQQVTLSCSPISGHRSVSWYQQTPGQGLQFLFEYFSETQRNKGNFPGRFSGRQFSNSRSEMNVSTLELGDSALYLCASSWDGGYNEQFFGPGTRLTVL.

The genes are TRBV7-9 and TRBJ2-1; D is possibly TRBD2 (6 bases). The CDR3 loop spans 16 amino acids. The V end lost 4 bases, the J end lost 5 bases, and 18 bases lay between the germline ends. Germline V gene sequence: CDR1 SEHNR, CDR2 FQNEAQ (reference sequence). This CDR3 is CASSSPSGRRDNEQFF. In nucleotides, the CDR3 is TGTGCCAGCAGCTCCCCTTCGGGGCGGAGGGACAATGAGCAGTTCTTC.

The chain links TRBV27 to TRBJ2-1; TRBD2 is a possible D gene (6 bases). The CDR3 spans 14 residues. From germline, CDR1 is MNHEY and CDR2 SMNVEV (reference sequence). The ends were cut back, 5 bases at V and 6 bases at J, with 14 bases in the middle. CDR3 region: CASSRDSQTNEQFF. The CDR3 coding sequence is TGTGCCAGCAGTCGGGACTCACAGACCAATGAGCAGTTCTTC.

The chain is built from TRBV3-1 and TRBJ2-7, with D uncertain. The CDR3 is 14 amino acids. CDR1 LGHDT and CDR2 YNNKEL come from the germline V gene (reference sequence). V was pared by 8 bases and J by 3 bases, with 17 bases between. The CDR3, as DNA: TGTGCCAGCGGAGAGACCCGGACGGTCTACGAGCAGTACTTC. Translated, it gives CASGETRTVYEQYF.

This clonotype has a handful of counts. The V gene is TRBV4-1, the J gene TRBJ2-6; a weak D match, TRBD1 (6 bases). CDR3 length: 18 amino acids. Germline CDR1 and CDR2: MGHRA and YSYEKL. The ends were cut back, 3 bases at V and 1 base at J, with 16 bases in the middle. The CDR3 DNA reads as TGCGCCAGCAGCCACGCAGACAGGACCCGGTCTGGGGCCAACGTCCTGACTTTC. Its translation: CASSHADRTRSGANVLTF.

This clonotype was seen more than once but under ten times. V and J are TRBV13 and TRBJ2-3; tentatively, D is TRBD1 or TRBD2 (5 bases each). Germline lookup yields CDR1 PRHDT and CDR2 FYEKMQ (reference sequence). CDR3 size: 18 residues. The V and J ends lost 0 bases and 6 bases respectively, with 22 bases between them. The DNA of the CDR3 is TGTGCCAGCAGCTTAGGCCCGTCCAACCGGGACGGTGGCGATACGCAGTATTTT. It encodes CASSLGPSNRDGGDTQYF.

The chain is built from TRBV12-3 or TRBV12-4 and TRBJ2-5, with a weak D call TRBD2 (6 bases). Trimming took off 6 bases at V and 2 bases at J, with 10 bases between the two ends. The CDR3 is 13 residues long. CDR3 protein: CASRPAGQETQYF. CDR3 bases: TGTGCCAGCAGACCAGCGGGTCAAGAGACCCAGTACTTC.

This clonotype was observed a handful of times. This chain connects TRBV28 to TRBJ2-2; D remains ambiguous. Trimming left V 5 bases short and J 8 bases short, with 15 bases between. The CDR3 has 14 amino acids. The germline gives CDR1 MDHEN, CDR2 SYDVKM. Here the CDR3 DNA reads TGTGCCAGCAGTACCCTACCCCCCGTGGGGGAGCTGTTTTTT. Its translation: CASSTLPPVGELFF.

There are a few counts of this clonotype. The chain employs TRBV12-3 or TRBV12-4 and TRBJ2-1; a possible D gene is TRBD1 (5 bases). Trimming removed 3 bases from V and 2 bases from J, with 11 bases in between. CDR3 size: 15 residues. In DNA form, the CDR3 reads TGTGCCAGCAGTTTGATCGCAGGGACCTACAATGAGCAGTTCTTC. As protein: CASSLIAGTYNEQFF.

In this sample, this clonotype turned up many times. This chain connects TRBV27 to TRBJ2-5; 8 positions match TRBD2. The germline gives CDR1 MNHEY, CDR2 SMNVEV (reference sequence). V dropped 5 bases and J dropped 2; count of bases not matched to a gene: 10. CDR3 length: 16 residues. CDR3 nucleotide sequence: TGTGCCAGCAGTAATCAAGCGGGAGAGGTACAAGAGACCCAGTACTTC. Translation gives CASSNQAGEVQETQYF.

The chain combines TRBV29-1 with TRBJ2-5, with 7 bases identical to TRBD2. Germline assignment: CDR1 SQVTM and CDR2 ANQGSEA. This CDR3 is 14 amino acids long. V shed 2 bases, J shed 5 bases, and the junction held 8 bases outside the gene matches. The CDR3 loop is CSVEKAGRMETQYF. CDR3 nucleotide sequence: TGCAGCGTTGAAAAAGCGGGACGAATGGAGACCCAGTACTTC.